This is a list of T cell receptor beta chains from one sample in a study of T cells in Graves' hyperthyroidism and ophthalmopathy. Via MiXCR, TCRdb re-called the multiplex PCR reads, giving one row per CDR3 protein. The table includes more than 550,000 distinct CDR3 sequences, 45% detected once. Sequenced: peripheral blood or thyroid tissue (not recorded which). These receptors came from an adult man with Graves' disease, either hyperthyroidism or ophthalmopathy (not recorded which). The CDR3 runs from the conserved cysteine through the conserved F or W. The D gene is left open where the match is weak. Not all rows give a size; the values are once, few, many and, for expanded clones, a class.

j_call	d_call	v_call	clone_size	cdr3_nt	cdr3_aa
TRBJ1-4	NA	TRBV25-1	NA	TGTGCCAGCAGTGACTCTACCGGGGGCGGGGAAAAACTGTTTTTT	CASSDSTGGGEKLFF
TRBJ2-5	NA	TRBV20-1	many	TGCAGTGCTAGGCCAGAAGAAGAGACCCAGTACTTC	CSARPEEETQYF
TRBJ1-4	TRBD1	TRBV5-5	once	TGTGCCAGCAGCTTGGAGGGACAGGGGGCACGGAAACTGTTTTTT	CASSLEGQGARKLFF
TRBJ2-7	NA	TRBV20-1	few	TGCAGTGCTTTCGAAGGAGCAGCCTACGAGCAGTACTTC	CSAFEGAAYEQYF
TRBJ2-7	NA	TRBV19	many	TGTGCCACCCCGGGCTACGAGCAGTACTTC	CATPGYEQYF
TRBJ2-3	NA	TRBV5-1	NA	TGCGCCAGCAGCTTGGTAGCAGGGCACACTAGCACAGATACGCAGTATTTT	CASSLVAGHTSTDTQYF
TRBJ2-7	NA	TRBV5-1	few	TGCGCCAGCAGCAGGGCGGGCGGCAACTACGAGCAGTACTTC	CASSRAGGNYEQYF
TRBJ1-1	TRBD1	TRBV10-3	NA	TGTGCCATCAGTGGACAGGGGATGACTGAAGCTTTCTTT	CAISGQGMTEAFF
TRBJ2-7	NA	TRBV15	many	TGTGCCACCAGCATGACTCGGAGCTCCTACGAGCAGTACTTC	CATSMTRSSYEQYF
TRBJ1-5	NA	TRBV19	NA	TGTGCCAGCAGTTTATGGGGAGGGAGTCAGCCCCAGCATTTT	CASSLWGGSQPQHF
TRBJ2-7	TRBD2	TRBV10-3	NA	TGTGCCATCAGTTTAGGGCTAGCGGGGACTACATACGAGCAGTACTTC	CAISLGLAGTTYEQYF
TRBJ1-2	NA	TRBV10-3	NA	TGTGCCAGCAGTGAAGACAGCTCGGGCCTGACCTACTATGGCTACACCTTC	CASSEDSSGLTYYGYTF
TRBJ2-6	TRBD1	TRBV25-1	NA	TGTGCCAGCAGTTCCCGGGGACAGGGTAAGACCAACGTCCTGACTTTC	CASSSRGQGKTNVLTF
TRBJ1-1	NA	TRBV5-6	few	TGTGCCAGCAGAATTGGGTGGGAGAACACTGAAGCTTTCTTT	CASRIGWENTEAFF
TRBJ2-2	NA	TRBV7-9	NA	TGTGCCAGCAGCCGGGAAGGGTCCGCGAACACCGGGGAGCTGTTTTTT	CASSREGSANTGELFF
TRBJ1-6	NA	TRBV7-2	few	TGTGCCAGCAGCTTAGGGGCAGATAATTCACCCCTCCACTTT	CASSLGADNSPLHF
TRBJ1-3	TRBD1	TRBV19	many	TGTGCCAGTAGTATGGGACAGTTCTCTGGAAACACCATATATTTT	CASSMGQFSGNTIYF
TRBJ1-5	TRBD1	TRBV20-1	few	TGCAGTGCCCAGACAGGGGGTGTAGATCAGCCCCAGCATTTT	CSAQTGGVDQPQHF
TRBJ1-2	NA	TRBV29-1	NA	TGCAGCGTTGGTCAGGGGATTGACTACACCTTC	CSVGQGIDYTF
TRBJ1-4	TRBD1	TRBV2	once	TGTGCCAGCAGTGGGGACAGGGGCTCCACGACTAATGAAAAACTGTTTTTT	CASSGDRGSTTNEKLFF
TRBJ1-2	TRBD1	TRBV10-3	once	TGTGCCAGCAGTTACCCAGGACAGGGGGCGCGGTATGGCTACACCTTC	CASSYPGQGARYGYTF
TRBJ1-5	NA	TRBV11-1	NA	TGTGCCAGCAGCTTAGCGCCAGCAAATCAGCCCCAGCATTTT	CASSLAPANQPQHF
TRBJ1-1	NA	TRBV19	few	TGTGCCAGTCGTAGGGTCTCGGACACTGAAGCTTTCTTT	CASRRVSDTEAFF
TRBJ1-5	TRBD1	TRBV19	NA	TGTGCCAGTAGCCAACAGGGGGCGGATAGCAATCAGCCCCAGCATTTT	CASSQQGADSNQPQHF
TRBJ2-2	NA	TRBV19	NA	TGTGCCAGTAGTATTCGACAGGCGGGTGGCACCGGGGAGCTGTTTTTT	CASSIRQAGGTGELFF
TRBJ1-1	TRBD1	TRBV2	many	TGTGCCAGCAGCGCCGGGACAGGGGGCTTAGCTGAAGCTTTCTTT	CASSAGTGGLAEAFF
TRBJ2-5	TRBD2	TRBV7-2	many	TGTGCCAGCAGCTTACTCGGTAGCGGGGGCGCGGAGACCCAGTACTTC	CASSLLGSGGAETQYF
TRBJ2-2	TRBD2	TRBV20-1	NA	TGCAGTGCTATCAGCCTAGCGGGACCCGGGGAGCTGTTTTTT	CSAISLAGPGELFF
TRBJ2-5	NA	TRBV10-3	NA	TGTGCCATCAGTGATCCCAGCCCGGGGGAGACCCAGTACTTC	CAISDPSPGETQYF
TRBJ1-2	TRBD1	TRBV28	NA	TGTGCCAGCGTGGTGACAGGGAACTATGGCTACACCTTC	CASVVTGNYGYTF
TRBJ1-5	TRBD1	TRBV24-1	many	TGTGCCACCAGTGACACCGGGACAGCGGGCAATCAGCCCCAGCATTTT	CATSDTGTAGNQPQHF
TRBJ2-5	NA	TRBV7-9	NA	TGTGCCAGCAGCCCCCCGTCCGTCGACAGGAGCACAGATACGCAGTACTTC	CASSPPSVDRSTDTQYF
TRBJ1-2	NA	TRBV5-6	few	TGTGCCAGCAGCGTGGGCCTCTCCTATGGCTACACCTTC	CASSVGLSYGYTF
TRBJ2-7	TRBD1	TRBV2	few	TGTGCCAGCAGTTACTCACCGGGACAGGGACCCTACTTC	CASSYSPGQGPYF
TRBJ1-2	NA	TRBV24-1	few	TGTGCCACCAGTGATTCCGGGACATTCACCGATGGCTACACCTTC	CATSDSGTFTDGYTF
TRBJ2-5	NA	TRBV12-3/TRBV12-4	NA	TGTGCCAGCAGGAGACAGGGGAGGGAAGAGACCCAGTACTTC	CASRRQGREETQYF
TRBJ2-5	NA	TRBV7-7	NA	TGTGCTAGCAGCTTAGCGCTGGGGGCTTGGGGAGAGACCCAGTACTTC	CASSLALGAWGETQYF
TRBJ1-1	TRBD1	TRBV10-3	NA	TGTGCCAGCGGAGGACAGGGCCAAGCTTTCTTT	CASGGQGQAFF
TRBJ1-1	TRBD1	TRBV6-1	NA	TGTGCCAGCAGTCCCCAGGGGGCTGGCGCTGAAGCTTTCTTT	CASSPQGAGAEAFF
TRBJ1-4	NA	TRBV7-9	NA	TGTGCCAGCAGCTTACAATTGATCCAGAGTGGGGATGAAAAACTGTTTTTT	CASSLQLIQSGDEKLFF
TRBJ2-3	NA	TRBV10-3	NA	TGTGCCATCAGTGAAGTCACAATCAGCGCAGATACGCAGTATTTT	CAISEVTISADTQYF
TRBJ2-7	NA	TRBV7-9	many	TGTGCCAGCAGCGGATCAGTCTACGAGCAGTACTTC	CASSGSVYEQYF
TRBJ1-2	NA	TRBV29-1	few	TGCAGCCTAGACGGGGATGGCTACACCTTC	CSLDGDGYTF
TRBJ1-4	NA	TRBV7-6	NA	TGTGCCAGCAGCTTAGGCAGGGCCACTGAAAAACTGTTTTTT	CASSLGRATEKLFF
TRBJ1-1	NA	TRBV29-1	NA	TGCAGCAGTGAAGGGCGAGGGGGAGGCACTGAAGCTTTCTTT	CSSEGRGGGTEAFF
TRBJ2-7	TRBD1	TRBV15	NA	TGTGCCACCAGCAGACATGGGGTAGGGGGCCAAAACCCCTACGAGCAGTACTTC	CATSRHGVGGQNPYEQYF
TRBJ2-5	TRBD2	TRBV9	NA	TGTGCCAGCAGCCTAAGGGGGCTAGCGGGGAGACAAGAGACCCAGTACTTC	CASSLRGLAGRQETQYF
TRBJ1-4	NA	TRBV11-2	many	TGTGCCAGCAGCTTAGTTGGTGCAACTAATGAAAAACTGTTTTTT	CASSLVGATNEKLFF
TRBJ1-3	NA	TRBV29-1	NA	TGCAGCGTTAGCGGGTCTGGAAACACCATATATTTT	CSVSGSGNTIYF
TRBJ2-5	TRBD1	TRBV7-8	NA	TGTGCCAGCAGCTCACCGGACAGGGGGTTCCAAGAGACCCAGTACTTC	CASSSPDRGFQETQYF
TRBJ1-1	NA	TRBV7-9	many	TGTGCCAGCAGCTTGCGGGACCTGACTGAAGCTTTCTTT	CASSLRDLTEAFF
TRBJ1-1	NA	TRBV7-2	few	TGTGCCAGCAGCTTACGGGGGCTAAGGACTGAAGCTTTCTTT	CASSLRGLRTEAFF
TRBJ1-1	NA	TRBV5-1	NA	TGCGCCAGCAGCATCGACAGGTTGAACACTGAAGCTTTCTTT	CASSIDRLNTEAFF